Presented here are 7 T cell receptor beta chains from one specimen sequenced in a study of cytomegalovirus exposure and HLA in healthy donors. In the PCR, 60 Vbeta and 13 Jbeta primers were used. Data came from immunoSEQ multiplex PCR; TCRdb stores just in-frame clones and leaves some out. The table lists fewer than 150,000 clones. Sequencing was carried out using PBMCs. Receptors were obtained from a man in his forties in good health and CMV-seronegative.

The gene calls are TRBV10-3 and TRBJ2-1; TRBD1 matches at 8 bases. Germline loops: CDR1 ENHRY, CDR2 SYGVKD. Losses at the gene ends were 8 bases for V and 9 bases for J; bases not matched to a gene: 9. This CDR3 spans 13 amino acids. The CDR3, as DNA: TGTGCCATCTCGACAGGGGTCGGGGGTGAGCAGTTCTTC. It encodes CAISTGVGGEQFF.

The J gene is TRBJ1-3, the V gene TRBV19; no clear D. The CDR3 extends over 13 amino acids. V was pared by 7 bases and J by 4 bases, with 11 bases between. Per the germline V gene, CDR1 is LNHDA and CDR2 is SQIVND (reference sequence). The CDR3 DNA reads TGTGCCAGTACCCCACAGCCGGGAAACACCATATATTTT. Translation gives CASTPQPGNTIYF.

The chain employs TRBV5-1 and TRBJ1-6; the match to TRBD1 covers 9 bases. Per germline, CDR1 SGHRS and CDR2 YFSETQ. The trim removed 4 bases at V and 10 bases at J, leaving 6 bases unmatched. The CDR3 extends over 14 amino acids. The CDR3 here is CASSPGQGGSPLHF. CDR3 nucleotides: TGCGCCAGCAGCCCGGGACAGGGCGGGTCACCCCTCCACTTT.

The V and J genes are TRBV29-1 and TRBJ2-7; D is unclear. CDR3 length: 13 amino acids. The V and J ends lost 2 bases and 2 bases respectively, with 10 bases between them. In germline, CDR1 is SQVTM, CDR2 ANQGSEA. CDR3 loop: CSVELAQTYEQYF. The CDR3 DNA reads as TGCAGCGTTGAACTGGCACAGACCTACGAGCAGTACTTC.

This rearrangement joins TRBV19 to TRBJ2-7; maybe TRBD1 (7 bases). V lost 1 base and J lost 3, with 10 bases in between. This CDR3 contains 14 residues. Germline values: CDR1 LNHDA, CDR2 SQIVND (reference sequence). The DNA of the CDR3 is TGTGCCAGTAGTATAGGACAGGGAGGCTACGAGCAGTACTTC. This gives the protein CASSIGQGGYEQYF.

CDR3 amino acids: CASIRTGSYEQYF. The CDR3 DNA reads as TGTGCCAGCATTCGGACGGGATCCTACGAGCAGTACTTC. V and J are TRBV25-1 and TRBJ2-7, with D tentatively TRBD2 (5 bases). Trimming took off 7 bases at V and 1 base at J, with 11 bases between the two ends. The germline V gene has CDR1 MGHDK and CDR2 SYGVNS. This CDR3 contains 13 residues.

This chain links TRBV18 with TRBJ1-4; 9 nucleotides agree with TRBD1. Per germline, CDR1 KGHSH and CDR2 LQKENI. J lost 4 bases, V lost 0 bases, and 0 bases had no gene match. This CDR3 has 15 residues. CDR3 nucleotide sequence: TGTGCCAGCTCACCACCGGGACAGGGTAATGAAAAACTGTTTTTT. It is translated as CASSPPGQGNEKLFF.